Following are 3 T cell receptor beta chains from one sample sequenced in a study of STAT5B mutations in CD4+ large granular lymphocyte leukemia. Measured with immunoSEQ multiplex PCR; TCRdb has only the in-frame clones, and not every one. The sample consists of about 37,000 clones, 70% to 90% of them appearing once. Sequenced input: CD4+ T cells from blood buffy coats. Receptor source: a human donor in good health.

The chain carries TRBV9 and TRBJ2-1, with TRBD2 matching 7 bases. The germline V gene encodes CDR1 SGDLS and CDR2 YYNGEE. The CDR3 has 15 residues. Germline trimming cut 0 bases from V and 3 bases from J; bases unmatched to any gene: 3. The CDR3 here is CASSVASGDYNEQFF. The CDR3 DNA reads as TGTGCCAGCAGCGTAGCCAGCGGGGACTACAATGAGCAGTTCTTC.

DNA of the CDR3: TGTGCCAGTAGTATGGGCCAGGAATGGGCTGAAGCTTTCTTT. It encodes CASSMGQEWAEAFF. The V and J genes are TRBV19 and TRBJ1-1, with D unresolved. The CDR3 covers 14 residues. The ends were cut back, 3 bases at V and 6 bases at J, with 14 bases in the middle. CDR1 and CDR2 (germline): LNHDA, SQIVND (reference sequence).

This chain connects TRBV10-2 to TRBJ2-5; D unresolved. The V end was cut by 0 bases, the J end by 4 bases, with 3 bases between. Germline values: CDR1 WSHSY, CDR2 SAAADI. The CDR3 consists of 12 residues. CDR3 sequence (DNA): TGCGCCAGCAGTGAGTCGGGAGAGACCCAGTACTTC. It yields the protein CASSESGETQYF.